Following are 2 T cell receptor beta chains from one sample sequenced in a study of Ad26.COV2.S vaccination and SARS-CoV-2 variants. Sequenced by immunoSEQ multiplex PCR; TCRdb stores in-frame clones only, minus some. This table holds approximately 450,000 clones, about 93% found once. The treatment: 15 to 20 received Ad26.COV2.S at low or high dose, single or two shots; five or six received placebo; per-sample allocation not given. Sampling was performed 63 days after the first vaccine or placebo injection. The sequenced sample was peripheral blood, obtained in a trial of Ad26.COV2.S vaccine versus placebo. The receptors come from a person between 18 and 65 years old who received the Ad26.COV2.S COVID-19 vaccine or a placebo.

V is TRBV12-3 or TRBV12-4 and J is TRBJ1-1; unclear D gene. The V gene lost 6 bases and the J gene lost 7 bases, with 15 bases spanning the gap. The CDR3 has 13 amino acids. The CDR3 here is CASSPINFDEAFF. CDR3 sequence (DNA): TGTGCCAGCAGCCCAATAAATTTCGATGAAGCTTTCTTT.

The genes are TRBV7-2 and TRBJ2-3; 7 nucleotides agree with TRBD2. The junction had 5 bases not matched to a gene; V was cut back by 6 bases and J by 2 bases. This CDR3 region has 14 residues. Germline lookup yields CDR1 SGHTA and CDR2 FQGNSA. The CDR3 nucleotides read TGTGCCAGCAGGACGGGGGGTTACACAGATACGCAGTATTTT. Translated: CASRTGGYTDTQYF.